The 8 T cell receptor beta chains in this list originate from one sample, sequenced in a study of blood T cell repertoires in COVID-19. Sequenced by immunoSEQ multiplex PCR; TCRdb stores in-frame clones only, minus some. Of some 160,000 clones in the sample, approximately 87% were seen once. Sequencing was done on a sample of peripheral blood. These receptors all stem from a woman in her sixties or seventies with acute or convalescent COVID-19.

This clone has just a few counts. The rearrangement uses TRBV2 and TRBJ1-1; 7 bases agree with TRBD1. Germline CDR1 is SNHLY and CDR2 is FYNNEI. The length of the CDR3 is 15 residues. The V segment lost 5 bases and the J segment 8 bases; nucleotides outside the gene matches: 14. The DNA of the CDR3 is TGTGCCAGCAGTACCACCCAAACAGGGGTGAGCGAAGCTTTCTTT. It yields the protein CASSTTQTGVSEAFF.

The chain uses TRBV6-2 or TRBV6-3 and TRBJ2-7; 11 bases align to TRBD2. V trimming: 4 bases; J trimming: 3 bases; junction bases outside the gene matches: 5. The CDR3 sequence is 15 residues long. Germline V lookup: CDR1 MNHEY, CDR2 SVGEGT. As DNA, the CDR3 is TGTGCCAGCAGTTGGACTAGCGGGTACTTCTACGAGCAGTACTTC. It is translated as CASSWTSGYFYEQYF.

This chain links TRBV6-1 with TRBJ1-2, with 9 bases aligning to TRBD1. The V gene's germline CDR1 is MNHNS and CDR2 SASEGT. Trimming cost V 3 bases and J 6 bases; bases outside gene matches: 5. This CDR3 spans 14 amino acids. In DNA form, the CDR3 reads TGTGCCAGCAGTGAGGACAGGGGAATTGATGGCTACACCTTC. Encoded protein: CASSEDRGIDGYTF.

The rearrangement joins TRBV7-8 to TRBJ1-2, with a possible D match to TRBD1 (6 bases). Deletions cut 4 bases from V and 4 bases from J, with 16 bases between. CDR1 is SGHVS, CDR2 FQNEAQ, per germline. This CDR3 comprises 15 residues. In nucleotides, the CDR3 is TGTGCCAGCAGCTCAAGAGGGGGGGGCTCCTATGGCTACACCTTC. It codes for CASSSRGGGSYGYTF. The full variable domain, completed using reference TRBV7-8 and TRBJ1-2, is GAGVSQSPRYKVAKRGQDVALRCDPISGHVSLFWYQQALGQGPEFLTYFQNEAQLDKSGLPSDRFFAERPEGSVSTLKIQRTQQEDSAVYLCASSSRGGGSYGYTFGSGTRLTVV.

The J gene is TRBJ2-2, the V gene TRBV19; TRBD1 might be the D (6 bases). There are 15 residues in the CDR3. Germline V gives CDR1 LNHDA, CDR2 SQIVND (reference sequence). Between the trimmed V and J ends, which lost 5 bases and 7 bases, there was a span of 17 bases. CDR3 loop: CASSPPGHPYGELFF. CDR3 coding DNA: TGTGCCAGTAGTCCCCCGGGACATCCGTACGGGGAGCTGTTTTTT.

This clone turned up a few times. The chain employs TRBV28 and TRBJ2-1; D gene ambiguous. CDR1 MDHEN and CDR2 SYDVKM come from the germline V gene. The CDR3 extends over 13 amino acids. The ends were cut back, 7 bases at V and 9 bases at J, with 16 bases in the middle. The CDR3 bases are TGTGCCAGCAACCGCGGCCTAGTAACTGAGCAGTTCTTC. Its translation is CASNRGLVTEQFF.

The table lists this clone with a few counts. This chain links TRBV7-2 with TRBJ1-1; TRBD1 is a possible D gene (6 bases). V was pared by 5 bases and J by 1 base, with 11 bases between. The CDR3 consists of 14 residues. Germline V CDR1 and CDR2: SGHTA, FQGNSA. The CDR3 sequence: CASSPQGRNTEAFF. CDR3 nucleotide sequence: TGTGCCAGCAGCCCCCAGGGGAGGAACACTGAAGCTTTCTTT.

The CDR3 DNA is TGCGCCAGCAGCGACAGGGAGAATTCACCCCTCCACTTT. Translation: CASSDRENSPLHF. V gene TRBV5-1 combines with J gene TRBJ1-6; 7 nucleotides agree with TRBD1. J was trimmed by 7 bases and V by 4 bases; bases with no gene match: 2. CDR3 length: 13 residues. Germline V CDR1 and CDR2: SGHRS, YFSETQ.